This entry describes one TCR beta chain. Each CDR3 protein gets one entry in TCRdb, which reprocessed the 5' RACE reads and gives no DNA. With a few hundred thousand distinct CDR3 sequences in the sample, the ten largest clones hold just over 2.5%. The sample originates from a study of monozygotic twins with inflammatory bowel disease. The CDR3 contains 16 residues. Germline V CDR1 and CDR2: LGHDT, YNNKEL (reference sequence). The chain combines TRBV3-1 with TRBJ2-7. The TCR was taken from a human donor with ulcerative colitis or Crohn's disease, or a healthy co-twin of an affected twin (not recorded which). The sequenced sample consisted of blood. The CDR3 is CASSQDLWGGSYEQYF.